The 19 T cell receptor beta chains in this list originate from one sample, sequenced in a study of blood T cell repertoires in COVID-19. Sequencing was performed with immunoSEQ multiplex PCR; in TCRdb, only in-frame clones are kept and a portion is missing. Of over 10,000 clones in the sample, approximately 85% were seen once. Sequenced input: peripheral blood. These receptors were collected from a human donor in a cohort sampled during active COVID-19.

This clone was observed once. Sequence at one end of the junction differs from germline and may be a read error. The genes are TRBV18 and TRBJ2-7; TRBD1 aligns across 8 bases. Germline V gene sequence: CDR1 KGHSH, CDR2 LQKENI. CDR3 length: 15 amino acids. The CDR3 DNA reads TGTGCCAGCTCCCCACCGGGTACAGGGGGGTACGAGCAGTACTTC. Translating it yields CASSPPGTGGYEQYF.

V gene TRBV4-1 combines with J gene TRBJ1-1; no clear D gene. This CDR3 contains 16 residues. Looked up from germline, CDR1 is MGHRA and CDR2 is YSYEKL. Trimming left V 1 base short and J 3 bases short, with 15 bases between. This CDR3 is CASSQGRQTRHTEAFF. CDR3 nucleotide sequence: TGCGCCAGCAGCCAAGGTCGGCAGACTCGTCACACTGAAGCTTTCTTT.

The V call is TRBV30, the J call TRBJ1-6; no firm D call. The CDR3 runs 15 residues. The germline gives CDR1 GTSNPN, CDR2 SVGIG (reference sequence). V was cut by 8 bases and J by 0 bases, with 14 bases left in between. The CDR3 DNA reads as TGTGCCCATGGACTAGCGAGCTCCTATAATTCACCCCTCCACTTT. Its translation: CAHGLASSYNSPLHF.

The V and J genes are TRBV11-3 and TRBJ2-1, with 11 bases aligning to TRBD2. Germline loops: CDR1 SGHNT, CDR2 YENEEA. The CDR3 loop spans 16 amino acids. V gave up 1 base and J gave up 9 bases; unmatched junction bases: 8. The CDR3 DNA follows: TGTGCCAGCAGCTTAGGGGGTAGCGGGAGGGCCAGTGAGCAGTTCTTC. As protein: CASSLGGSGRASEQFF. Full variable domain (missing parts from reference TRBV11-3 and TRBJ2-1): EAGVVQSPRYKIIEKKQPVAFWCNPISGHNTLYWYLQNLGQGPELLIRYENEEAVDDSQLPKDRFSAERLKGVDSTLKIQPAELGDSAVYLCASSLGGSGRASEQFFGPGTRLTVL.

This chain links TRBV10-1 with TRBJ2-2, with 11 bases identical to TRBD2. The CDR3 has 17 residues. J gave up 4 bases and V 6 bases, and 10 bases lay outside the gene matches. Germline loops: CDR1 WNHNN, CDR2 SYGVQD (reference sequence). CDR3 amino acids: CASSVTSGMYGTGELFF. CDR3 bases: TGCGCCAGCAGCGTGACTAGCGGGATGTACGGCACCGGGGAGCTGTTTTTT.

The CDR3 region has the DNA TGTGCCAGCAGCCTAGGGACTAGCGGGACTTCCTACGAGCAGTACTTC. Translation gives CASSLGTSGTSYEQYF. The genes are TRBV5-4 and TRBJ2-7; 13 bases fit TRBD2. There are 16 residues in the CDR3. J lost 1 base, V lost 4 bases, and 5 bases had no gene match. Germline CDR1 is SGHNT and CDR2 is YYREEE (reference sequence). Variable domain in full (rest from reference TRBV5-4 and TRBJ2-7): ETGVTQSPTHLIKTRGQQVTLRCSSQSGHNTVSWYQQALGQGPQFIFQYYREEENGRGNFPPRFSGLQFPNYSSELNVNALELDDSALYLCASSLGTSGTSYEQYFGPGTRLTVT.

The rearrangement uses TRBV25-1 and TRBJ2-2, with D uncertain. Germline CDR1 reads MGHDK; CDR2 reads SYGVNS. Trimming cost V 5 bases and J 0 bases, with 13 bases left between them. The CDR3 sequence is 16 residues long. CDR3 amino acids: CASSQRQIANTGELFF. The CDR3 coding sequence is TGTGCCAGCAGTCAGAGGCAGATCGCGAACACCGGGGAGCTGTTTTTT.

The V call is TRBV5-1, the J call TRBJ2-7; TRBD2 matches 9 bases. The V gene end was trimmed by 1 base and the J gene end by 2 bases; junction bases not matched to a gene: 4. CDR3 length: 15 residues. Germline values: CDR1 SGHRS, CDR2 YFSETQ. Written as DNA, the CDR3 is TGCGCCAGCAGCTTGAATCGCGGGGGGGCCTACGAGCAGTACTTC. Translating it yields CASSLNRGGAYEQYF.

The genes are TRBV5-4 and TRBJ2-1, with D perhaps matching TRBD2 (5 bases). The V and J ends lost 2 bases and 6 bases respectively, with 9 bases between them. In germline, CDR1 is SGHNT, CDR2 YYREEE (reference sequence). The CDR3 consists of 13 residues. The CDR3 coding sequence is TGTGCCAGCAGCTTTTCCCGGGGCAATGAGCAGTTCTTC. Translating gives CASSFSRGNEQFF. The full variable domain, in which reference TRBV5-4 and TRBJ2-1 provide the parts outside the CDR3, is ETGVTQSPTHLIKTRGQQVTLRCSSQSGHNTVSWYQQALGQGPQFIFQYYREEENGRGNFPPRFSGLQFPNYSSELNVNALELDDSALYLCASSFSRGNEQFFGPGTRLTVL.

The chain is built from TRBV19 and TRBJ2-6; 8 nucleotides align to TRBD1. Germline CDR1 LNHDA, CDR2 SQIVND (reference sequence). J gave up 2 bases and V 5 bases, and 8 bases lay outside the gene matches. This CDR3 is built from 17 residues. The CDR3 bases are TGTGCCAGTAGTCCGTCCCAGGGGGCGGCTGGGGCCAACGTCCTGACTTTC. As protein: CASSPSQGAAGANVLTF.

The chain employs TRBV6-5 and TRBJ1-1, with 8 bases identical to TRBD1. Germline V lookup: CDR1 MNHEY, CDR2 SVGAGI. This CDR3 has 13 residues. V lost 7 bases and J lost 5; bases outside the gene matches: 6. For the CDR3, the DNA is TGTGCCAGCACTGGACAGGGTTATACTGAAGCTTTCTTT. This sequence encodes CASTGQGYTEAFF.

As DNA, the CDR3 is TGTGCCACCAGCAGGAACCAGATGAACACTGAAGCTTTCTTT. This codes for CATSRNQMNTEAFF. This chain connects TRBV15 to TRBJ1-1; D is undetermined. This CDR3 spans 14 amino acids. Germline CDR1 and CDR2: LNHNV and YYDKDF (reference sequence). The V and J ends lost 3 bases and 0 bases respectively, with 8 bases between them.

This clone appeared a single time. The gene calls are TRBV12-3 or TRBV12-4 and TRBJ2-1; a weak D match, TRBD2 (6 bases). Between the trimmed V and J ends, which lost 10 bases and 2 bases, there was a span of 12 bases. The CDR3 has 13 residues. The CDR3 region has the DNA TGTGCCACCCGACTAGGGGCCTACAATGAGCAGTTCTTC. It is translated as CATRLGAYNEQFF.

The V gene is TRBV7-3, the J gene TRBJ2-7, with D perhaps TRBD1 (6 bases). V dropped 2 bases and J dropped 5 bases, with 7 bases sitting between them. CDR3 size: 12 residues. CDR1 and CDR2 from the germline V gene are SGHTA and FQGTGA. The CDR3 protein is CASSLSGDEQYF. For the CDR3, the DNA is TGTGCCAGCAGCTTATCAGGGGACGAGCAGTACTTC. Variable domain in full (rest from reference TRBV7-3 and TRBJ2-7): GAGVSQTPSNKVTEKGKYVELRCDPISGHTALYWYRQSLGQGPEFLIYFQGTGAADDSGLPNDRFFAVRPEGSVSTLKIQRTERGDSAVYLCASSLSGDEQYFGPGTRLTVT.

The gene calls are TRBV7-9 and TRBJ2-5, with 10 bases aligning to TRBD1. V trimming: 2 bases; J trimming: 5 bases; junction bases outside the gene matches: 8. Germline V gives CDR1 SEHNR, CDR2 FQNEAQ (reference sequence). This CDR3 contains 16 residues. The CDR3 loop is CASSLRRDRGRETQYF. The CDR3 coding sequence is TGTGCCAGCAGCTTAAGACGGGACAGGGGAAGGGAGACCCAGTACTTC.

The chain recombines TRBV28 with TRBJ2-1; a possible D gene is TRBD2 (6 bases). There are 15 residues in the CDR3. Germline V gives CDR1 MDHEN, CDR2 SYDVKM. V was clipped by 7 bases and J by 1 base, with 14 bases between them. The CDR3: CASTGALGSYNEQFF. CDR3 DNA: TGTGCCAGCACGGGAGCCCTCGGATCCTACAATGAGCAGTTCTTC.

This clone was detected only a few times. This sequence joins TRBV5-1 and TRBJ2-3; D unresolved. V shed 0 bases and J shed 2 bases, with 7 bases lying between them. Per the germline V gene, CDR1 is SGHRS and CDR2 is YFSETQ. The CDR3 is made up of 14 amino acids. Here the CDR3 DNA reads TGCGCCAGCAGCTTGGGGCAGTACACAGATACGCAGTATTTT. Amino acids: CASSLGQYTDTQYF.

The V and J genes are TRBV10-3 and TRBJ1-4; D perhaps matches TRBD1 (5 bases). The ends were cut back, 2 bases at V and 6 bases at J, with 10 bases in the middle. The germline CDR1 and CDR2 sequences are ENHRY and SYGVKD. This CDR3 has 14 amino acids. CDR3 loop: CAISESGADEKLFF. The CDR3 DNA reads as TGTGCCATCAGTGAGAGTGGGGCGGATGAAAAACTGTTTTTT.

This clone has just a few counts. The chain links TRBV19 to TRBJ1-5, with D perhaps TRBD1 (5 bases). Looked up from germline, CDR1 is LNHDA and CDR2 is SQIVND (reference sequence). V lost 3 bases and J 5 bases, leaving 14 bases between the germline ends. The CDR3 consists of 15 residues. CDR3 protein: CASSIEQARDQPQHF. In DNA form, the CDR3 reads TGTGCCAGTAGTATTGAGCAGGCCAGGGATCAGCCCCAGCATTTT. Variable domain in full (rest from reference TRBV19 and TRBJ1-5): DGGITQSPKYLFRKEGQNVTLSCEQNLNHDAMYWYRQDPGQGLRLIYYSQIVNDFQKGDIAEGYSVSREKKESFPLTVTSAQKNPTAFYLCASSIEQARDQPQHFGDGTRLSIL.